This T cell receptor beta chain was found in a study of cytomegalovirus exposure and HLA in healthy donors. This clone showed up just a few times. CDR1 is SGHTA and CDR2 is FQGNSA in the germline V gene. The CDR3 contains 15 residues. The trim removed 5 bases at V and 9 bases at J, leaving 8 bases unmatched. The PCR contained 60 Vbeta and 13 Jbeta primers. Assay: immunoSEQ multiplex PCR; the TCRdb copy retains only in-frame clones and omits some. The sample holds about 200,000 clones, about an eighth seen once. The chain employs TRBV7-2 and TRBJ1-6, with TRBD1 identical over 9 bases. The material sequenced was PBMCs. The receptor comes from a man between 50 and 59 years old in good health and CMV-seropositive. CDR3 DNA sequence: TGTGCCAGCAGCGCACGGACAGGGGATGCTTCACCCCTCCACTTT. This gives the protein CASSARTGDASPLHF.